This T cell receptor beta chain was observed in a study of cytomegalovirus exposure and HLA in healthy donors. Overall study findings and caveats: The authors confirmed in vitro that a few CMV-associated chains were specific for CMV antigens. As a later analysis revealed, the rate of TCR association differed by HLA locus, with DRB1 most and HLA-C fewest. The study designated fewer than 200 TCR beta chains cytomegalovirus-associated.

Healthy donors of bone marrow made up the group. A multiplex PCR was run with 60 Vbeta primers and 13 Jbeta primers. The repertoire was sequenced with immunoSEQ multiplex PCR; TCRdb's copy has only in-frame clones and lacks some. The sample shows roughly 150,000 clones, about three fifths of them seen only once. Turning to this clone: What it binds is unknown.

Sequenced input: PBMCs. This receptor was taken from a woman in her thirties in good health and CMV-seropositive.

The CDR3 is CASSFGQGAEKLFF. In DNA, the CDR3 is TGTGCCAGCAGCTTCGGACAGGGGGCGGAAAAACTGTTTTTT. V usage is TRBV13 and J usage is TRBJ1-4; 11 bases agree with TRBD1. CDR3 size: 14 residues. V lost 3 bases and J lost 8; bases outside the gene matches: 2. Germline V gene sequence: CDR1 PRHDT, CDR2 FYEKMQ (reference sequence).